One sample yielded the 32 T cell receptor beta chains listed below, sequenced in a study of Tregs in tolerant kidney transplant recipients. The method was immunoSEQ multiplex PCR; TCRdb's version includes in-frame clones alone and lacks a portion of them. In the table there are approximately 75,000 clones, approximately 90% of which are singletons. Sequenced material: Tregs from blood, taken before the transplant. These receptors originate from a human donor who received a combined kidney and bone marrow transplant.

The chain employs TRBV11-2 and TRBJ2-2; 8 bases line up with TRBD1. CDR1 and CDR2 from the germline V gene are SGHAT and FQNNGV. This CDR3 contains 14 residues. Unmatched junction bases numbered 5, after V lost 4 bases and J lost 7 bases. For the CDR3, the DNA is TGTGCCAGCAGCTCAACCACAGGGGGCGGGGAGCTGTTTTTT. Residues: CASSSTTGGGELFF.

The J gene is TRBJ2-7, the V gene TRBV28; D possibly uses TRBD1 or TRBD2 (7 bases each). The CDR3 length is 15 residues. The germline V gene encodes CDR1 MDHEN and CDR2 SYDVKM. V was pared by 6 bases and J by 1 base, with 16 bases between. The DNA of the CDR3 is TGTGCCAGCAGCCCCCCAGGGGGGGAGTCCTACGAGCAGTACTTC. This translates into CASSPPGGESYEQYF. Filled out from reference TRBV28 and TRBJ2-7, the complete variable domain reads DVKVTQSSRYLVKRTGEKVFLECVQDMDHENMFWYRQDPGLGLRLIYFSYDVKMKEKGDIPEGYSVSREKKERFSLILESASTNQTSMYLCASSPPGGESYEQYFGPGTRLTVT.

This clone was counted a few times. The chain recombines TRBV7-9 with TRBJ2-1; D is perhaps TRBD2 (6 bases). In germline, CDR1 is SEHNR, CDR2 FQNEAQ (reference sequence). The CDR3 runs 13 residues. V lost 7 bases and J lost 4, with 11 bases in between. This chain's CDR3 is CASTTGTYNEQFF. CDR3 DNA: TGTGCCAGCACCACCGGGACTTACAATGAGCAGTTCTTC.

This chain links TRBV9 with TRBJ1-2; D gene unclear. Germline CDR1 and CDR2: SGDLS and YYNGEE. CDR3 length: 13 residues. Trimming took off 4 bases at V and 5 bases at J, with 12 bases between the two ends. CDR3 sequence (DNA): TGTGCCAGCAGCAGACGTGAAGATTATGGCTACACCTTC. It translates to CASSRREDYGYTF.

The chain uses TRBV28 and TRBJ1-5; perhaps TRBD1 as D (6 bases). The V end was cut by 9 bases, the J end by 0 bases, with 15 bases between. Per germline, CDR1 MDHEN and CDR2 SYDVKM. This CDR3 spans 15 amino acids. The CDR3 is CASIRETGSNQPQHF. The CDR3 region has the DNA TGTGCCAGTATCCGTGAGACAGGTAGCAATCAGCCCCAGCATTTT. Supplemented by reference TRBV28 and TRBJ1-5, the full variable domain reads DVKVTQSSRYLVKRTGEKVFLECVQDMDHENMFWYRQDPGLGLRLIYFSYDVKMKEKGDIPEGYSVSREKKERFSLILESASTNQTSMYLCASIRETGSNQPQHFGDGTRLSIL.

The V gene is TRBV18, the J gene TRBJ2-2; D may correspond to TRBD1 or TRBD2 (5 bases each). Looked up from germline, CDR1 is KGHSH and CDR2 is LQKENI. Trimming cost V 2 bases and J 4 bases, with 11 bases left between them. There are 15 residues in the CDR3. CDR3 nucleotide sequence: TGTGCCAGCTCACCAATCAGGGCGGGCACCGGGGAGCTGTTTTTT. Its translation: CASSPIRAGTGELFF.

The V call is TRBV28, the J call TRBJ1-1; D call uncertain. Germline lookup yields CDR1 MDHEN and CDR2 SYDVKM. The CDR3 totals 14 residues. Trimming left V 6 bases short and J 0 bases short, with 11 bases between. In nucleotides, the CDR3 is TGTGCCAGCAGCCTGGCCACTCTGAACACTGAAGCTTTCTTT. Protein sequence: CASSLATLNTEAFF.

The V gene is TRBV19, the J gene TRBJ1-1, with D tentatively TRBD1 (5 bases). The CDR3 length is 17 residues. V was trimmed by 3 bases and J by 5 bases, leaving 22 bases between them. The V gene's germline CDR1 is LNHDA and CDR2 SQIVND (reference sequence). CDR3 residues: CASSIPTPGGVGTEAFF. Here the CDR3 DNA reads TGTGCCAGTAGTATCCCTACCCCTGGAGGGGTGGGTACTGAAGCTTTCTTT.

This CDR3 is CASSHGSGRENTEAFF. Here the CDR3 DNA reads TGTGCCAGCAGCCACGGTTCAGGGCGAGAGAACACTGAAGCTTTCTTT. This sequence joins TRBV2 and TRBJ1-1, with D tentatively TRBD1 (5 bases). The CDR3 loop spans 16 amino acids. V was trimmed by 6 bases and J by 1 base, leaving 18 bases between them. Germline V gene sequence: CDR1 SNHLY, CDR2 FYNNEI.

This chain joins TRBV6-6 and TRBJ2-1; 7 nucleotides line up with TRBD2. The length of the CDR3 is 12 residues. With 4 bases clipped from V and 10 bases from J, the junction kept 4 bases outside the gene matches. Germline lookup yields CDR1 MNHNY and CDR2 SVGAGI (reference sequence). The CDR3 coding sequence is TGTGCCAGCAGTTTCTCCGGGAGGGAGCAGTTCTTC. This translates into CASSFSGREQFF.

This sequence joins TRBV5-1 and TRBJ2-1, with a possible D match to TRBD2 (5 bases). The CDR3 is 16 amino acids. V lost 0 bases and J lost 5, with 15 bases in between. Germline CDR1 reads SGHRS; CDR2 reads YFSETQ. The CDR3 loop is CASSLGVRGAHNEQFF. Written as DNA, the CDR3 is TGCGCCAGCAGCTTGGGGGTCCGGGGAGCCCACAATGAGCAGTTCTTC. The whole variable domain, filled in from reference TRBV5-1 and TRBJ2-1, reads KAGVTQTPRYLIKTRGQQVTLSCSPISGHRSVSWYQQTPGQGLQFLFEYFSETQRNKGNFPGRFSGRQFSNSRSEMNVSTLELGDSALYLCASSLGVRGAHNEQFFGPGTRLTVL.

This chain links TRBV28 with TRBJ1-2, with a tentative D call TRBD1 (5 bases). V shed 6 bases and J shed 1 base, with 12 bases lying between them. Germline CDR1 MDHEN, CDR2 SYDVKM. The CDR3 covers 14 residues. CDR3 nucleotide sequence: TGTGCCAGCAGAAGCGGGGACCTTAACTATGGCTACACCTTC. This encodes CASRSGDLNYGYTF.

The chain is built from TRBV27 and TRBJ2-2; 9 nucleotides align to TRBD1. Losses at the gene ends were 5 bases for V and 7 bases for J; bases not matched to a gene: 17. This CDR3 spans 18 amino acids. Germline V lookup: CDR1 MNHEY, CDR2 SMNVEV (reference sequence). The CDR3 loop is CASSRQGGEGEHVGELFF. The CDR3 coding sequence is TGTGCCAGCAGTAGACAGGGGGGGGAAGGAGAGCACGTCGGGGAGCTGTTTTTT.

This clone has just one count. The chain carries TRBV19 and TRBJ2-7; D is possibly TRBD1 (5 bases). Germline V gene data show CDR1 as LNHDA and CDR2 as SQIVND (reference sequence). V was shortened by 3 bases and J by 2 bases, with 14 bases between the two germline ends. This CDR3 comprises 15 residues. CDR3 amino acids: CASSIRTTTAYEQYF. As DNA, the CDR3 is TGTGCCAGTAGTATTCGGACAACGACGGCCTACGAGCAGTACTTC.

This chain connects TRBV7-2 to TRBJ1-1; the D gene is possibly TRBD1 (6 bases). Per germline, CDR1 SGHTA and CDR2 FQGNSA. CDR3 length: 15 residues. The V end lost 5 bases, the J end lost 2 bases, and 15 bases lay between the germline ends. The DNA of the CDR3 is TGTGCCAGCAGCGTAAACAGGGTGGGAAACACTGAAGCTTTCTTT. This encodes CASSVNRVGNTEAFF.

This rearrangement joins TRBV6-1 to TRBJ2-7, with 9 nucleotides matching TRBD1. V lost 4 bases, J lost 1 base, and 5 bases stayed unmatched. This CDR3 contains 15 residues. Germline V gives CDR1 MNHNS, CDR2 SASEGT. CDR3 protein: CASSAGQGMSYEQYF. DNA for the CDR3: TGTGCCAGCAGTGCTGGACAGGGGATGTCCTACGAGCAGTACTTC.

The V and J genes are TRBV6-5 and TRBJ2-1; D ambiguous. Trimming removed 6 bases from V and 2 bases from J, with 14 bases in between. The CDR3 length is 15 residues. Germline V gene lookup returns CDR1 MNHEY and CDR2 SVGAGI. The CDR3 loop reads CASSNLPVTYNEQFF. CDR3 bases: TGTGCCAGCAGCAACTTGCCGGTCACCTACAATGAGCAGTTCTTC.

J is TRBJ2-1 and V is TRBV5-6, with D perhaps TRBD1 (5 bases). Germline V CDR1 and CDR2: SGHDT, YYEEEE. The CDR3 loop spans 13 amino acids. V was trimmed by 4 bases and J by 4 bases, leaving 9 bases between them. This CDR3 is CASSPDSYNEQFF. In DNA form, the CDR3 reads TGTGCCAGCAGCCCTGACAGTTACAATGAGCAGTTCTTC.

The rearrangement uses TRBV27 and TRBJ2-5; no reliable D call. The length of the CDR3 is 15 residues. Between the trimmed V and J ends, which lost 3 bases and 0 bases, there was a span of 11 bases. Germline values: CDR1 MNHEY, CDR2 SMNVEV (reference sequence). The CDR3 DNA reads as TGTGCCAGCAGTTTGACCCTTTCTAACCAAGAGACCCAGTACTTC. This encodes CASSLTLSNQETQYF.

The genes are TRBV6-1 and TRBJ1-1; no clear D. Germline V gene data show CDR1 as MNHNS and CDR2 as SASEGT. This CDR3 is 13 amino acids long. Trimming removed 10 bases from V and 1 base from J, with 13 bases in between. The CDR3 sequence: CATVGFRNTEAFF. The CDR3 DNA is TGTGCCACCGTCGGATTTCGGAACACTGAAGCTTTCTTT.

The rearrangement uses TRBV7-3 and TRBJ2-1; 9 nucleotides match TRBD2. With 3 bases clipped from V and 4 bases from J, the junction kept 4 bases outside the gene matches. Germline CDR1 reads SGHTA; CDR2 reads FQGTGA. There are 15 residues in the CDR3. The CDR3 spells CASSLGSGRYNEQFF. CDR3 DNA sequence: TGTGCCAGCAGCTTGGGTAGCGGGAGATACAATGAGCAGTTCTTC.

The chain couples TRBV2 to TRBJ1-3; D not resolved. The V end was cut by 6 bases, the J end by 3 bases, with 9 bases between. The germline gives CDR1 SNHLY, CDR2 FYNNEI. The CDR3 is 13 residues long. The CDR3 bases are TGTGCCAGCAGGACCGGTGGTGGAAACACCATATATTTT. Amino acids: CASRTGGGNTIYF.

The rearrangement uses TRBV11-2 and TRBJ2-4; 12 bases are a match to TRBD1. With V trimmed by 5 bases and J by 6 bases, 11 bases remained unmatched. The germline V gene has CDR1 SGHAT and CDR2 FQNNGV. This CDR3 has 17 amino acids. The CDR3 loop reads CASSRPGQGAVGNIQYF. The CDR3 DNA is TGTGCCAGCAGCCGGCCGGGACAGGGGGCTGTCGGAAACATTCAGTACTTC.

The chain links TRBV13 to TRBJ2-5; 10 nucleotides line up with TRBD2. Germline CDR1 is PRHDT and CDR2 is FYEKMQ (reference sequence). V lost 2 bases to trimming and J lost 9 bases; unmatched junction nucleotides: 9. The CDR3 consists of 15 residues. This CDR3 is CASSLSAGGRWAQYF. The CDR3 DNA reads TGTGCCAGCAGCTTATCAGCGGGAGGGCGATGGGCCCAGTACTTC.

The gene calls are TRBV4-3 and TRBJ2-1; 9 bases map to TRBD2. CDR1 and CDR2 (germline): LGHNA, YSLEER. With V trimmed by 1 base and J by 4 bases, 2 bases remained unmatched. This CDR3 comprises 15 residues. This CDR3 reads CASSQGLAGYNEQFF. The CDR3 region has the DNA TGCGCCAGCAGCCAAGGTCTAGCGGGGTACAATGAGCAGTTCTTC.

This chain joins TRBV19 and TRBJ1-5, with unresolved D. Germline loops: CDR1 LNHDA, CDR2 SQIVND (reference sequence). The CDR3 is 14 residues long. The V end lost 6 bases, the J end lost 0 bases, and 9 bases lay between the germline ends. The CDR3 reads CASSDGVSNQPQHF. CDR3 coding DNA: TGTGCCAGTAGCGACGGGGTTAGCAATCAGCCCCAGCATTTT. Full variable domain (missing parts from reference TRBV19 and TRBJ1-5): DGGITQSPKYLFRKEGQNVTLSCEQNLNHDAMYWYRQDPGQGLRLIYYSQIVNDFQKGDIAEGYSVSREKKESFPLTVTSAQKNPTAFYLCASSDGVSNQPQHFGDGTRLSIL.

The chain carries TRBV7-2 and TRBJ1-2, with no clear D. V dropped 5 bases and J dropped 8 bases, with 15 bases sitting between them. Per germline, CDR1 SGHTA and CDR2 FQGNSA. CDR3 size: 13 residues. DNA for the CDR3: TGTGCCAGCAGCCGTGGCCGGGATTTCGGCTACACCTTC. This translates into CASSRGRDFGYTF. The whole variable domain, filled in from reference TRBV7-2 and TRBJ1-2, reads GAGVSQSPSNKVTEKGKDVELRCDPISGHTALYWYRQSLGQGLEFLIYFQGNSAPDKSGLPSDRFSAERTGGSVSTLTIQRTQQEDSAVYLCASSRGRDFGYTFGSGTRLTVV.

The chain carries TRBV11-1 and TRBJ2-5; 12 nucleotides line up with TRBD2. CDR1 is SGHAT, CDR2 FQDESV, per germline (reference sequence). J was trimmed by 5 bases and V by 5 bases; bases with no gene match: 9. The CDR3 loop spans 16 amino acids. CDR3 sequence reads: CASSLLAGGSWETQYF. In DNA, the CDR3 is TGTGCCAGCAGCCTACTAGCGGGAGGATCCTGGGAGACCCAGTACTTC.

The rearrangement uses TRBV28 and TRBJ2-4; D possibly corresponds to TRBD2 (5 bases). V was pared by 5 bases and J by 0 bases, with 11 bases between. The CDR3 has 15 residues. Per the germline V gene, CDR1 is MDHEN and CDR2 is SYDVKM. The CDR3 DNA is TGTGCCAGCAGTCGACCCGGGGTAGCCAAAAACATTCAGTACTTC. Protein sequence: CASSRPGVAKNIQYF.

The V and J genes are TRBV5-1 and TRBJ2-5, with D possibly TRBD1 on 5 matching bases. The CDR3 is 13 residues long. Germline V CDR1 and CDR2: SGHRS, YFSETQ. Trimming stripped 4 bases from V and 2 bases from J, with 9 bases between. This CDR3 reads CASSHGQQETQYF. The CDR3 bases are TGCGCCAGCAGCCACGGACAACAAGAGACCCAGTACTTC.

The rearrangement uses TRBV12-5 and TRBJ2-1; no firm D call. Trimming pared 11 bases from V and 8 bases from J, leaving 13 bases between. Germline V gives CDR1 LGHNT, CDR2 FRNRAP. This CDR3 has 11 residues. In nucleotides, the CDR3 is TGTGCTCGGAACACAGCCCATGAGCAGTTCTTC. Protein sequence: CARNTAHEQFF.

This clone has a handful of counts. The gene calls are TRBV6-6 and TRBJ1-4, with 7 bases that match TRBD1. The CDR3 contains 13 residues. From germline, CDR1 is MNHNY and CDR2 SVGAGI (reference sequence). Losses at the gene ends were 10 bases for V and 8 bases for J; bases not matched to a gene: 10. The CDR3: CATQGGSREKLFF. CDR3 sequence (DNA): TGTGCCACCCAAGGGGGCTCGAGGGAAAAACTGTTTTTT.